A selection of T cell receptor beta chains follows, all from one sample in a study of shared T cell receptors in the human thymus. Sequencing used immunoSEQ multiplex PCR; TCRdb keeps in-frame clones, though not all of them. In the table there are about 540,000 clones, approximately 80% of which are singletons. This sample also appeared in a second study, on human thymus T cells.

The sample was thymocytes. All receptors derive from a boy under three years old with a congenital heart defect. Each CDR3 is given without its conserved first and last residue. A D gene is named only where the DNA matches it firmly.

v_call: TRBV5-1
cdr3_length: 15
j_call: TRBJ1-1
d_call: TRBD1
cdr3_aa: ASSLRDRGRMNTEAF

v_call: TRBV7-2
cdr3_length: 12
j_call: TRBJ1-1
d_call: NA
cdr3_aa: ASSPRTLNTEAF

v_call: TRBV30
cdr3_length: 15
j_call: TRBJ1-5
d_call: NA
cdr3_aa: AWSAMETSGSDQPQH

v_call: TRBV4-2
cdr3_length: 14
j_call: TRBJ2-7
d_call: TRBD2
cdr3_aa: ASSPGLSDVAYEQY

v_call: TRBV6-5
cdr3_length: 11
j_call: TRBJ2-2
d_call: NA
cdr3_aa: ASSYGGIGELF

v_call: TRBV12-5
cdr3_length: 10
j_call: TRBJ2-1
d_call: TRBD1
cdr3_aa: ASVKGGGEQF

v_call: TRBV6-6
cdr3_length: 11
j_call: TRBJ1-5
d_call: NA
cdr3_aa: ASSQQDNQPQH

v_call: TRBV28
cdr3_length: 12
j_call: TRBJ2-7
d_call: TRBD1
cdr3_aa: ASSPEGAFYEQY

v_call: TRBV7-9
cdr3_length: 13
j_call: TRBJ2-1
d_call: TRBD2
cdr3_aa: ASSSLAGVGNEQF

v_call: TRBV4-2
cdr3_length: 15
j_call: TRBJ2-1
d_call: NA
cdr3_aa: ASSQALSRQPAHEQF

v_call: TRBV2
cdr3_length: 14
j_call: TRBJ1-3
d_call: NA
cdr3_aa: ASSVPTGGEGNTIY

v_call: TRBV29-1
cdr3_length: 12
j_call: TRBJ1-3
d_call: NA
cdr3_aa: SVEGTLSGNTIY

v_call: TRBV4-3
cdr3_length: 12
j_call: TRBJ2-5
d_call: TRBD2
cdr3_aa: ASSQGTSRETQY

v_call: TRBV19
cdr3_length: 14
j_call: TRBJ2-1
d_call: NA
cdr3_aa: ASSTTPGHGYNEQF

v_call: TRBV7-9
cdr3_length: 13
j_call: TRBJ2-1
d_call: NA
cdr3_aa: ASSLAAASYNEQF

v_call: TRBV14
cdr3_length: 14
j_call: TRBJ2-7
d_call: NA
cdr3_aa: ASSQEGGRRPYEQY

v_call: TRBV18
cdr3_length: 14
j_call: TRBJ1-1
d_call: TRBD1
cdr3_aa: ASSPGQGAKNTEAF

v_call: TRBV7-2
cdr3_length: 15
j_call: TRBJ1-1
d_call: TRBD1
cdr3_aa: ASSDGGTGIKHTEAF

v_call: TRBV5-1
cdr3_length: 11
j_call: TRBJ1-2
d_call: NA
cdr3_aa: ASSSTGPAGYT

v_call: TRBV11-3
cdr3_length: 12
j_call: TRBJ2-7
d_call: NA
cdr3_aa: ASSGGTCCYEQY

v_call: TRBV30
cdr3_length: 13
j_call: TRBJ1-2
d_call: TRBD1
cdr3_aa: AWSTGQGVDYGYT

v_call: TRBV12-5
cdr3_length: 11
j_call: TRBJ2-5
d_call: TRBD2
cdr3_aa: ASALSGTRTQY

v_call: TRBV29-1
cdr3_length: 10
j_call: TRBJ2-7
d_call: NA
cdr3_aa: SVARIAHEQY

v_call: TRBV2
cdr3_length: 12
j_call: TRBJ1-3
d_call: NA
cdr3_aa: ASSDLSSGNTIY

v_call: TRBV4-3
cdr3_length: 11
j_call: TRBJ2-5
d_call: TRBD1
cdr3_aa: ASSPDRLETQY

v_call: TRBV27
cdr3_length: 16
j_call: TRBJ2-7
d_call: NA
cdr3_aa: ASSSHSETAAGYCEQY